These T cell receptor beta chains were read from a single sample in a study of blood T cells in healthy people across ages. One entry per CDR3 protein, called by TCRdb with MiXCR from the 5' RACE reads. The repertoire consists of more than 700,000 distinct CDR3 sequences, with about 55% occurring once and the leading ten covering about two fifths. The specimen was blood. These TCRs come from a man of 80 years or more in good health. Each CDR3 is given with its conserved first and last residue. Each record gives: V gene, J gene, D gene, clone size, CDR3 DNA, CDR3 protein. The D gene is left open where the match is weak. The listing skips clone size in some rows; elsewhere it reads once, few, many or a size class.

TRBV20-1	TRBJ1-5	TRBD1	NA	TGCAGTGCTACCAGCCTACAGGGGGCCAATCAGCCCCAGCATTTT	CSATSLQGANQPQHF
TRBV12-3/TRBV12-4	TRBJ2-7	TRBD2	NA	TGTGCCAGCAGCTGGATCCGCAGCGGGGGCTCCTACGAGCAGTACTTC	CASSWIRSGGSYEQYF
TRBV7-2	TRBJ2-3	TRBD1	NA	TGTGCCAGCAACCCCGGACAGGGGGAATTTGGAGATACGCAGTATTTT	CASNPGQGEFGDTQYF
TRBV7-2	TRBJ2-7	NA	NA	TGTGCCAGCAGCCAGCCCGAGCAGTACTTC	CASSQPEQYF
TRBV6-6	TRBJ2-1	TRBD2	NA	TGTGCCAGCACGGTCCTAGCGGGAGAGTCCTCCTACAATGAGCAGTTCTTC	CASTVLAGESSYNEQFF
TRBV7-9	TRBJ1-1	NA	few	TGTGCCAGCAGCTCCCCCGGACCTATTGAAGCTTTCTTT	CASSSPGPIEAFF
TRBV7-2	TRBJ2-7	TRBD2	NA	TGTGCCAGCAGCTTAGTAGTAGCGGGGTACCTCCCCTACGAGCAGTACTTC	CASSLVVAGYLPYEQYF
TRBV12-3/TRBV12-4	TRBJ2-5	NA	NA	TGTGCCAGCACCAGGGATTTATCAGGGACCCAGTACTTC	CASTRDLSGTQYF
TRBV6-5	TRBJ2-5	TRBD2	few	TGTGCCAGCAGATTAGCGGGAGGGATAGAACAAGAGACCCAGTACTTC	CASRLAGGIEQETQYF
TRBV9	TRBJ2-7	NA	NA	TGTGCCAGCAGCGTAGGAGTAGCAGGGTCCCACGAGCAGTACTTC	CASSVGVAGSHEQYF
TRBV12-3/TRBV12-4	TRBJ2-1	TRBD2	NA	TGTGCCAGCATTCAGACTAGCGGCAAGTCCTACAATGAGCAGTTCTTC	CASIQTSGKSYNEQFF
TRBV7-2	TRBJ2-1	TRBD1	NA	TGTGCCAGCAGCTACGGGACAGGGGTGGCCTACAATGAGCAGTTCTTC	CASSYGTGVAYNEQFF
TRBV12-3/TRBV12-4	TRBJ2-4	NA	NA	TGTGCCAGCAGTTTGAGGGGAGGGGGCAGCAAAAACATTCAGTACTTC	CASSLRGGGSKNIQYF
TRBV3-1	TRBJ2-5	NA	many	TGTGCCAGCAGCCAAGGGGGGGAGACCCAGTACTTC	CASSQGGETQYF